These 28 T cell receptor beta chains share one sample of origin, sequenced in a study of cytomegalovirus exposure and HLA in healthy donors. Amplification used 60 Vbeta primers and 13 Jbeta primers. Repertoires were generated with immunoSEQ multiplex PCR, while TCRdb's copy carries only in-frame clones and drops some. Of 35,000 to 45,000 clones listed, about 72% were seen once; the top ten hold approximately 7%. The sample consisted of PBMCs. Every receptor here comes from a man aged 30-40 years in good health and CMV-seronegative.

A few counts support this clone. This chain joins TRBV7-6 and TRBJ2-2; no clear D gene. Germline CDR1 is SGHVS and CDR2 is FNYEAQ. The V and J ends lost 0 bases and 7 bases respectively, with 6 bases between them. The CDR3 totals 13 residues. The CDR3 protein is CASSLALNGELFF. The CDR3 coding sequence is TGTGCCAGCAGCTTAGCGCTAAACGGGGAGCTGTTTTTT.

V gene TRBV9 combines with J gene TRBJ2-3; the match to TRBD1 covers 8 bases. Trimming took 3 bases from V and 7 from J; bases not matched to a gene: 10. The CDR3 loop spans 15 amino acids. Germline loops: CDR1 SGDLS, CDR2 YYNGEE. The CDR3 spells CASSEMPGGANTQYF. The CDR3 bases are TGTGCCAGCAGCGAGATGCCAGGGGGCGCAAATACGCAGTATTTT. Filled out from reference TRBV9 and TRBJ2-3, the complete variable domain reads DSGVTQTPKHLITATGQRVTLRCSPRSGDLSVYWYQQSLDQGLQFLIQYYNGEERAKGNILERFSAQQFPDLHSELNLSSLELGDSALYFCASSEMPGGANTQYFGPGTRLTVL.

The chain uses TRBV29-1 and TRBJ2-1, with 11 bases matching TRBD2. The junction had 5 bases not matched to a gene; V was cut back by 0 bases and J by 4 bases. Germline V gives CDR1 SQVTM, CDR2 ANQGSEA. This CDR3 contains 16 residues. The CDR3: CSVEDYSSGRYNEQFF. In nucleotides, the CDR3 is TGCAGCGTTGAAGATTATTCTAGCGGGAGGTACAATGAGCAGTTCTTC.

The chain links TRBV13 to TRBJ2-7, with D perhaps matching TRBD2 (5 bases). V was trimmed by 5 bases and J by 0 bases, leaving 11 bases between them. The V gene's germline CDR1 is PRHDT and CDR2 FYEKMQ (reference sequence). CDR3 size: 14 residues. The DNA of the CDR3 is TGTGCCAGCAGCCCCCGGACTTCCTCCTACGAGCAGTACTTC. Amino acids: CASSPRTSSYEQYF.

The chain carries TRBV5-1 and TRBJ2-3; perhaps TRBD1 as D (7 bases). The length of the CDR3 is 16 residues. Deletions cut 4 bases from V and 2 bases from J, with 17 bases between. CDR1 and CDR2 from the germline V gene are SGHRS and YFSETQ. The CDR3 sequence: CASSGGGGQTTDTQYF. CDR3 nucleotides: TGCGCCAGCAGCGGTGGAGGGGGACAGACCACAGATACGCAGTATTTT.

V is TRBV5-4 and J is TRBJ2-1; 9 bases match TRBD2. This CDR3 region has 15 residues. The germline CDR1 and CDR2 sequences are SGHNT and YYREEE (reference sequence). J lost 3 bases, V lost 2 bases, and 3 bases had no gene match. CDR3 coding DNA: TGTGCCAGCAGCTTTCCTAGCGGGGTCTACAATGAGCAGTTCTTC. Protein: CASSFPSGVYNEQFF.

Only one count was recorded for this clone. The chain has TRBV29-1 and TRBJ2-1; TRBD2 is a possible D gene (5 bases). CDR3 length equals 12 residues. Trimming stripped 8 bases from V and 0 bases from J, with 8 bases between. Germline V gives CDR1 SQVTM, CDR2 ANQGSEA. The CDR3 region has the DNA TGCAGCCTACGGGACTCCTACAATGAGCAGTTCTTC. This codes for CSLRDSYNEQFF.

This chain links TRBV14 with TRBJ1-1, with 7 bases that match TRBD1. V trimming: 11 bases; J trimming: 0 bases; junction bases outside the gene matches: 3. CDR1 and CDR2 from the germline V gene are SGHDN and FVKESK. The CDR3 covers 12 residues. CDR3 sequence: CAQGQLNTEAFF. CDR3 nucleotide sequence: TGTGCCCAGGGACAGTTGAACACTGAAGCTTTCTTT.

V usage is TRBV6-5 and J usage is TRBJ2-1; D is possibly TRBD1 (6 bases). Per the germline V gene, CDR1 is MNHEY and CDR2 is SVGAGI. The CDR3 is made up of 14 amino acids. Between the trimmed V and J ends, which lost 6 bases and 1 base, there was a span of 10 bases. CDR3: CASSIRGSYNEQFF. DNA of the CDR3: TGTGCCAGCAGCATCAGGGGATCCTACAATGAGCAGTTCTTC.

The genes are TRBV7-6 and TRBJ2-5; D is perhaps TRBD1 (5 bases). The CDR3 runs to 13 residues. Per germline, CDR1 SGHVS and CDR2 FNYEAQ. V lost 2 bases to trimming and J lost 5 bases, with 9 bases between them. CDR3: CASSLLQEETQYF. In nucleotides, the CDR3 is TGTGCCAGCAGCTTACTACAGGAGGAGACCCAGTACTTC. Drawing the rest from reference TRBV7-6 and TRBJ2-5, the complete variable domain is GAGVSQSPRYKVTKRGQDVALRCDPISGHVSLYWYRQALGQGPEFLTYFNYEAQQDKSGLPNDRFSAERPEGSISTLTIQRTEQRDSAMYRCASSLLQEETQYFGPGTRLLVL.

The CDR3 is CASRVGQRNYGYTF. CDR3 DNA: TGTGCCAGCAGGGTGGGACAGCGAAACTATGGCTACACCTTC. This chain joins TRBV2 and TRBJ1-2, with 7 bases aligning to TRBD1. Looked up from germline, CDR1 is SNHLY and CDR2 is FYNNEI. V shed 6 bases, J shed 2 bases, and the junction held 6 bases outside the gene matches. CDR3 length: 14 amino acids.

This clone appeared a few times. The chain couples TRBV28 to TRBJ2-1; 10 bases are a match to TRBD2. Germline trimming cut 9 bases from V and 1 base from J; bases unmatched to any gene: 6. The CDR3 runs to 15 residues. Germline assignment: CDR1 MDHEN and CDR2 SYDVKM. The CDR3 is CASLSGRVSYNEQFF. CDR3 nucleotides: TGTGCCAGTCTAAGCGGGAGGGTTTCCTACAATGAGCAGTTCTTC.

J is TRBJ1-2 and V is TRBV29-1, with 8 bases matching TRBD1. V lost 4 bases to trimming and J lost 8 bases; unmatched junction nucleotides: 9. The CDR3 sequence is 13 residues long. Looked up from germline, CDR1 is SQVTM and CDR2 is ANQGSEA. As DNA, the CDR3 is TGCAGCGTTGTCGGCCAGGGGGCGTGGGGCTACACCTTC. Amino acid sequence: CSVVGQGAWGYTF.

J is TRBJ1-2 and V is TRBV6-4; D is undetermined. From germline, CDR1 is MRHNA and CDR2 SNTAGT. V shed 6 bases and J shed 6 bases, with 14 bases lying between them. This CDR3 region has 13 residues. CDR3 sequence (DNA): TGTGCCAGCAGGGCCCAGGATACCCATGGCTACACCTTC. It translates to CASRAQDTHGYTF.

The chain uses TRBV18 and TRBJ2-2; TRBD2 matches at 11 bases. This CDR3 is 15 amino acids long. V shed 3 bases, J shed 6 bases, and the junction held 3 bases outside the gene matches. Germline V gene sequence: CDR1 KGHSH, CDR2 LQKENI. Here the CDR3 reads CASSPRLAGSGELFF. The CDR3 DNA reads TGTGCCAGCTCACCGAGACTAGCGGGGTCCGGGGAGCTGTTTTTT.

The chain employs TRBV5-1 and TRBJ2-1; 10 nucleotides line up with TRBD2. The germline V gene has CDR1 SGHRS and CDR2 YFSETQ. CDR3 size: 15 residues. J lost 2 bases, V lost 1 base, and 0 bases had no gene match. CDR3 sequence: CASSLTSGTYNEQFF. CDR3 DNA: TGCGCCAGCAGCTTGACTAGCGGGACCTACAATGAGCAGTTCTTC.

The chain employs TRBV11-3 and TRBJ2-1; tentative D call: TRBD2 (5 bases). Germline V gene lookup returns CDR1 SGHNT and CDR2 YENEEA. V was cut by 1 base and J by 3 bases, with 7 bases left in between. The CDR3 spans 14 residues. The DNA for the CDR3 is TGTGCCAGCAGCTTAGTCGGGGACTACAATGAGCAGTTCTTC. Translated, it gives CASSLVGDYNEQFF.

J is TRBJ2-5 and V is TRBV10-3; TRBD2 matches 12 bases. Per germline, CDR1 ENHRY and CDR2 SYGVKD. V dropped 5 bases and J dropped 2; count of bases not matched to a gene: 6. This CDR3 region has 16 residues. Here the CDR3 reads CAISKGLAGGQETQYF. In DNA, the CDR3 is TGTGCCATCAGTAAGGGACTAGCGGGTGGGCAAGAGACCCAGTACTTC.

J is TRBJ2-7 and V is TRBV5-6; tentatively, D is TRBD2 (6 bases). From germline, CDR1 is SGHDT and CDR2 YYEEEE. Trimming took 4 bases from V and 3 from J, leaving 11 bases between them. The CDR3 extends over 13 amino acids. The CDR3 nucleotides are TGTGCCAGCAGCCCTCTGCGGGGCTACGAGCAGTACTTC. Amino acid sequence: CASSPLRGYEQYF.

This clone has more than one count but fewer than ten. The chain links TRBV4-1 to TRBJ2-2; 7 bases match TRBD1. CDR1 is MGHRA, CDR2 YSYEKL, per germline. This CDR3 contains 20 residues. V dropped 1 base and J dropped 4; count of bases not matched to a gene: 18. The CDR3: CASSQGKFILGTEVTGELFF. The CDR3 region has the DNA TGCGCCAGCAGCCAAGGAAAGTTTATTCTAGGGACAGAGGTCACCGGGGAGCTGTTTTTT.

V is TRBV2 and J is TRBJ1-2; 9 bases are shared with TRBD1. V was pared by 7 bases and J by 4 bases, with 10 bases of the junction left unmatched. CDR3 length: 15 residues. The germline V gene encodes CDR1 SNHLY and CDR2 FYNNEI. CDR3 DNA: TGTGCCAGCAACCTGGACAGGGGCGTATTCTATGGCTACACCTTC. Its translation is CASNLDRGVFYGYTF.

This clone was observed a few times. This sequence joins TRBV6-5 and TRBJ2-1, with 9 bases fitting TRBD1. Germline-derived CDR1 and CDR2 are MNHEY and SVGAGI. Unmatched junction bases numbered 4, after V lost 0 bases and J lost 4 bases. The CDR3 extends over 16 amino acids. In DNA, the CDR3 is TGTGCCAGCAGTTACTCCGACAGGGGGATATACAATGAGCAGTTCTTC. This codes for CASSYSDRGIYNEQFF.

The chain combines TRBV5-4 with TRBJ2-7; the match to TRBD1 covers 7 bases. The V gene's germline CDR1 is SGHNT and CDR2 YYREEE (reference sequence). The CDR3 has 14 amino acids. Unmatched junction bases numbered 4, after V lost 1 base and J lost 3 bases. CDR3 sequence: CASSLRQGIYEQYF. The CDR3 DNA reads TGTGCCAGCAGCTTGCGACAGGGTATCTACGAGCAGTACTTC.

The CDR3 DNA reads as TGTGCCAGCAGCCAAAGACGCGGGGGAGCCTACGAGCAGTACTTC. Protein: CASSQRRGGAYEQYF. The chain carries TRBV28 and TRBJ2-7, with 7 nucleotides matching TRBD2. Germline V CDR1 and CDR2: MDHEN, SYDVKM. The length of the CDR3 is 15 residues. Trimming removed 6 bases from V and 2 bases from J; junction bases left unmatched: 10.

The J gene is TRBJ1-1, the V gene TRBV5-7, with 8 nucleotides matching TRBD1. TRBV5-7 is marked as an open reading frame, function uncertain. J gave up 1 base and V 3 bases, and 8 bases lay outside the gene matches. This CDR3 region has 16 residues. The CDR3 nucleotides are TGTGCCAGCAGCTCCACCCCCGGGACAGGGAACACTGAAGCTTTCTTT. This sequence encodes CASSSTPGTGNTEAFF.

The rearrangement joins TRBV19 to TRBJ1-1; D remains ambiguous. Germline V gene data show CDR1 as LNHDA and CDR2 as SQIVND (reference sequence). The CDR3 extends over 12 amino acids. V gave up 4 bases and J gave up 2 bases, with 5 bases separating them. The CDR3 loop is CASSNVNTEAFF. CDR3 in DNA: TGTGCCAGTAGTAATGTAAACACTGAAGCTTTCTTT.

The rearrangement links TRBV6-1 to TRBJ1-2; 9 nucleotides align to TRBD1. The V gene end was trimmed by 7 bases and the J gene end by 8 bases; junction bases not matched to a gene: 8. The CDR3 has 13 amino acids. Germline V CDR1 and CDR2: MNHNS, SASEGT. In nucleotides, the CDR3 is TGTGCCAGCAACTCTCGACAGGGGGGCGGCTACACCTTC. It is translated as CASNSRQGGGYTF.

This clone was seen more than once but under ten times. The J gene is TRBJ1-2, the V gene TRBV4-3; TRBD1 is a possible D gene (6 bases). The length of the CDR3 is 16 residues. Per the germline V gene, CDR1 is LGHNA and CDR2 is YSLEER. V lost 3 bases, J lost 1 base, and 15 bases lay in between. The CDR3 reads CASSQTDRRYNYGYTF. CDR3 bases: TGCGCCAGCAGCCAGACGGACAGAAGATATAACTATGGCTACACCTTC.